This T cell receptor (beta chain) was profiled in a study of cytomegalovirus exposure and HLA in healthy donors. At the level of the study: It was reported in a later analysis that the same platform had been used for the 100 to 150 validation repertoires as for the 666 first-cohort repertoires.

The assay was immunoSEQ multiplex PCR, and TCRdb's table has in-frame clones only and misses some. In the table there are 250,000 to 350,000 clones, roughly 89% of which are singletons. To note about this clone: Its antigen remains unidentified.

The study's findings and limits: High specificity and sensitivity for cytomegalovirus status were reported for the classifier. The tendency of first-cohort TCR clusters to co-occur in the 130 or so validation repertoires was identified by a subsequent analysis.

The donors formed part of the approximately 120-subject validation cohort, distinct from the roughly 640-subject first cohort. Germline trimming cut 4 bases from V and 4 bases from J; bases unmatched to any gene: 9. Germline CDR1 reads SEHNR; CDR2 reads FQNEAQ (reference sequence). This CDR3 has 15 residues. This TCR was sampled from a woman under 30 in good health and CMV-seronegative. V gene TRBV7-9 combines with J gene TRBJ1-2, with 7 bases identical to TRBD1. Specimen: PBMCs. CDR3 amino acids: CASSSGGPARYGYTF. The CDR3 DNA follows: TGTGCCAGCAGCTCAGGGGGTCCGGCACGCTATGGCTACACCTTC.